This T cell receptor beta chain was retrieved from a study of cytomegalovirus exposure and HLA in healthy donors. This clone was observed once. Primers included in the PCR were 60 Vbeta and 13 Jbeta primers. Generated by immunoSEQ multiplex PCR, the TCRdb table keeps only in-frame clones and is missing some. The repertoire consists of roughly 120,000 clones, with about three quarters occurring once and the leading ten covering approximately 6.3%. Germline V gives CDR1 MGHRA, CDR2 YSYEKL. This CDR3 has 14 amino acids. After removal of 4 bases from V and 7 bases from J, the junction contained 7 bases not matched to a gene.

This clonotype was sampled from a man aged 35-49 years in good health and CMV-seropositive. This rearrangement joins TRBV4-1 to TRBJ2-1; 7 nucleotides line up with TRBD2. The specimen was PBMCs. The CDR3 is CASSPWLAENEQFF. The DNA for the CDR3 is TGCGCCAGCAGCCCCTGGCTAGCGGAAAATGAGCAGTTCTTC.